Listed here are 10 T cell receptor beta chains from one sample, sequenced in a study of cytomegalovirus exposure and HLA in healthy donors (dated by TCRdb to 2017 to 2019). The library was made by the immunoSEQ multiplex PCR assay. TCRdb retrieved this table from immuneACCESS and kept in-frame rearrangements only. Not all clones are present; in checked studies, unresolved V genes account for under half, and no reason is known for the remainder. The sample table lists about 71,000 clones, about 95% of them with a count of one. The top ten constitute 1% of the sample. Material for sequencing was PBMCs. The receptors were sampled from a woman between 18 and 30 years old in good health and CMV-seronegative.

A single count supports this clone. The rearrangement joins TRBV14 to TRBJ2-2; D remains ambiguous. CDR1 is SGHDN and CDR2 is FVKESK in the germline V gene. The CDR3 covers 13 residues. The V gene lost 3 bases and the J gene lost 7 bases, with 9 bases spanning the gap. DNA for the CDR3: TGTGCCAGCAGCCAGTCAACAAACGGGGAGCTGTTTTTT. It yields the protein CASSQSTNGELFF.

This sequence joins TRBV25-1 and TRBJ2-1, with 13 bases lining up with TRBD2. The CDR3 consists of 18 residues. Germline assignment: CDR1 MGHDK and CDR2 SYGVNS. The V and J ends lost 5 bases and 0 bases, in that order; junction bases with no gene match: 7. The CDR3 loop reads CASSQLAGGPGSYNEQFF. As DNA, the CDR3 is TGTGCCAGCAGTCAACTAGCGGGAGGGCCGGGCTCCTACAATGAGCAGTTCTTC.

This clone was counted a single time. DNA of the CDR3: TGTGCCAGCAGCTTCCTCGGGACTAATATCAATGAGCAGTTCTTC. It encodes CASSFLGTNINEQFF. This sequence joins TRBV7-6 and TRBJ2-1, with 7 nucleotides matching TRBD2. Germline V CDR1 and CDR2: SGHVS, FNYEAQ. The length of the CDR3 is 15 residues. The V gene end was trimmed by 3 bases and the J gene end by 6 bases; junction bases not matched to a gene: 8.

This chain joins TRBV5-4 and TRBJ2-3; 7 bases match TRBD1. V lost 4 bases to trimming and J lost 3 bases; unmatched junction nucleotides: 2. CDR3 length equals 13 residues. The germline gives CDR1 SGHNT, CDR2 YYREEE (reference sequence). CDR3 in amino acids: CASSRGLTDTQYF. The CDR3 DNA sequence: TGTGCCAGCAGCAGGGGGCTGACAGATACGCAGTATTTT.

The chain carries TRBV6-1 and TRBJ2-7, with 8 nucleotides matching TRBD1. The germline V gene has CDR1 MNHNS and CDR2 SASEGT. The length of the CDR3 is 16 residues. V lost 2 bases and J lost 5; bases outside the gene matches: 11. Here the CDR3 reads CASSESFGQGIDEQYF. The CDR3 DNA reads TGTGCCAGCAGTGAAAGTTTCGGACAGGGTATCGACGAGCAGTACTTC.

The rearrangement links TRBV5-6 to TRBJ2-5; TRBD2 matches 15 bases. CDR3 length: 18 residues. The germline V gene encodes CDR1 SGHDT and CDR2 YYEEEE. The trim removed 4 bases at V and 4 bases at J, leaving 11 bases unmatched. Here the CDR3 reads CASSAPGLAGGKRETQYF. The CDR3 DNA reads as TGTGCCAGCAGCGCGCCGGGACTAGCGGGGGGTAAGAGAGAGACCCAGTACTTC.

The rearrangement uses TRBV18 and TRBJ2-5, with D possibly being TRBD2 (6 bases). CDR1 KGHSH and CDR2 LQKENI come from the germline V gene. The ends were cut back, 1 base at V and 5 bases at J, with 11 bases in the middle. CDR3 length: 14 residues. In nucleotides, the CDR3 is TGTGCCAGCTCACCACAACGGGGGAGGGAGACCCAGTACTTC. It is translated as CASSPQRGRETQYF. Supplemented by reference TRBV18 and TRBJ2-5, the full variable domain reads NAGVMQNPRHLVRRRGQEARLRCSPMKGHSHVYWYRQLPEEGLKFMVYLQKENIIDESGMPKERFSAEFPKEGPSILRIQQVVRGDSAAYFCASSPQRGRETQYFGPGTRLLVL.

The chain combines TRBV11-2 with TRBJ2-7; 8 positions match TRBD1. This CDR3 spans 15 amino acids. Germline V gene data show CDR1 as SGHAT and CDR2 as FQNNGV. J lost 4 bases, V lost 1 base, and 6 bases had no gene match. CDR3 nucleotides: TGTGCCAGCAGCTTAGTGTCAGGGGGCGCTTACGAGCAGTACTTC. Protein: CASSLVSGGAYEQYF.

The rearrangement links TRBV5-6 to TRBJ1-2; perhaps TRBD1 as D (5 bases). CDR1 is SGHDT and CDR2 is YYEEEE in the germline V gene. This CDR3 contains 15 residues. The ends were cut back, 0 bases at V and 1 base at J, with 10 bases in the middle. The CDR3 sequence is CASSLVTGINYGYTF. DNA for the CDR3: TGTGCCAGCAGCTTGGTAACAGGCATTAACTATGGCTACACCTTC.

The gene calls are TRBV5-1 and TRBJ1-1; 9 nucleotides agree with TRBD1. Per the germline V gene, CDR1 is SGHRS and CDR2 is YFSETQ. This CDR3 spans 18 amino acids. The trim removed 3 bases at V and 0 bases at J, leaving 12 bases unmatched. The CDR3 region is CASSYPDRGGIMNTEAFF. The CDR3 DNA is TGCGCCAGCAGCTACCCAGACAGGGGGGGTATAATGAACACTGAAGCTTTCTTT.